Below, 8 T cell receptor beta chains from the same sample are listed, as sequenced in a study of response to subunit inactivated influenza vaccine. MiXCR, run by TCRdb on the RT-PCR reads, gives a single entry per CDR3 protein. Of 250,000 to 350,000 distinct CDR3 sequences listed, approximately 23% are singletons. The specimen was PBMCs from blood, collected about 20 months after vaccination. All receptors derive from a man aged 45 to 70 who received an inactivated influenza vaccine.

This clonotype was recorded a few times. The chain links TRBV20-1 to TRBJ1-5; the D gene is possibly TRBD1 (6 bases). Germline-derived CDR1 and CDR2 are DFQATT and SNEGSKA (reference sequence). The CDR3 length is 15 residues. Trimming took 1 base from V and 3 from J, leaving 13 bases between them. The DNA for the CDR3 is TGCAGTGCTAGAGGAGGAAGACAGGTCAATCAGCCCCAGCATTTT. The encoded protein is CSARGGRQVNQPQHF.

The V and J genes are TRBV6-1 and TRBJ1-1; no clear D gene. Germline CDR1 is MNHNS and CDR2 is SASEGT. The CDR3 has 14 residues. Trimming cost V 7 bases and J 0 bases, with 12 bases left between them. CDR3 loop: CASNLHPMNTEAFF. As DNA, the CDR3 is TGTGCCAGCAACTTACACCCTATGAACACTGAAGCTTTCTTT.

This clonotype has only a few counts. V usage is TRBV25-1 and J usage is TRBJ1-1; maybe TRBD1 (5 bases). The germline CDR1 and CDR2 sequences are MGHDK and SYGVNS. The V end lost 2 bases, the J end lost 4 bases, and 8 bases lay between the germline ends. The CDR3 spans 13 residues. This CDR3 reads CASSEQGTTEAFF. In nucleotides, the CDR3 is TGTGCCAGCAGTGAACAGGGTACCACTGAAGCTTTCTTT.

This clonotype was recorded a few times. This chain links TRBV12-3 or TRBV12-4 with TRBJ2-7; D is uncertain. Trimming took 2 bases from V and 1 from J, leaving 6 bases between them. This CDR3 spans 13 amino acids. As DNA, the CDR3 is TGTGCCAGCAGTTTAAGCGCGTCCTACGAGCAGTACTTC. This codes for CASSLSASYEQYF.

This clonotype was detected ten times or more. The chain uses TRBV20-1 and TRBJ1-1, with TRBD1 as a possible D gene (6 bases). The CDR3 sequence is 12 residues long. The V end lost 0 bases, the J end lost 9 bases, and 11 bases lay between the germline ends. Germline loops: CDR1 DFQATT, CDR2 SNEGSKA (reference sequence). CDR3 nucleotides: TGCAGTGCTAGAGATACAGGGCGGCAAGCTTTCTTT. It is translated as CSARDTGRQAFF.

This clonotype was counted only a few times. This chain uses TRBV2 with TRBJ2-5; TRBD1 agrees at 9 bases. Trimming at V came to 3 bases and at J to 7 bases, leaving 15 bases not matched to a gene. The CDR3 totals 17 residues. From germline, CDR1 is SNHLY and CDR2 FYNNEI. This chain's CDR3 is CASSEWQTTGGLGTQYF. In DNA form, the CDR3 reads TGTGCCAGCAGTGAGTGGCAGACCACAGGGGGCCTGGGGACCCAGTACTTC.

This clonotype appeared many times. This chain joins TRBV19 and TRBJ1-5; D not certain. The CDR3 is 13 residues long. The V end was cut by 3 bases, the J end by 5 bases, with 8 bases between. The germline V gene has CDR1 LNHDA and CDR2 SQIVND (reference sequence). CDR3 bases: TGTGCCAGTAGTATTGACCGAGATCAGCCCCAGCATTTT. Translated: CASSIDRDQPQHF.

Only a few counts were recorded for this clonotype. The chain is built from TRBV21-1 and TRBJ2-5; no check of the table's D call, TRBD1, against the DNA was made. TRBV21-1 is a pseudogene locus. The CDR3 has 12 amino acids. CDR3 residues: CASPNSGETQYF. In DNA, the CDR3 is TGTGCCAGCCCGAACTCCGGGGAGACCCAGTACTTC.